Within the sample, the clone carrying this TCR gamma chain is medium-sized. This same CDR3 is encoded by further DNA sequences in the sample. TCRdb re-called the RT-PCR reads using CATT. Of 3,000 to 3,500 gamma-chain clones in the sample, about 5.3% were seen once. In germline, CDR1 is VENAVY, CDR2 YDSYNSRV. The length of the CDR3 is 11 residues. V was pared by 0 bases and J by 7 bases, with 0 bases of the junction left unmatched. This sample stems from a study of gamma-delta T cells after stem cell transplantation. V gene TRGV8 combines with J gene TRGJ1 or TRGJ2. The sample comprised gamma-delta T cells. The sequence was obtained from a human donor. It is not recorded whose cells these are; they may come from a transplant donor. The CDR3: CATWDRYKKLF. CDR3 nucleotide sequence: TGTGCCACCTGGGATAGGTATAAGAAACTCTTT.